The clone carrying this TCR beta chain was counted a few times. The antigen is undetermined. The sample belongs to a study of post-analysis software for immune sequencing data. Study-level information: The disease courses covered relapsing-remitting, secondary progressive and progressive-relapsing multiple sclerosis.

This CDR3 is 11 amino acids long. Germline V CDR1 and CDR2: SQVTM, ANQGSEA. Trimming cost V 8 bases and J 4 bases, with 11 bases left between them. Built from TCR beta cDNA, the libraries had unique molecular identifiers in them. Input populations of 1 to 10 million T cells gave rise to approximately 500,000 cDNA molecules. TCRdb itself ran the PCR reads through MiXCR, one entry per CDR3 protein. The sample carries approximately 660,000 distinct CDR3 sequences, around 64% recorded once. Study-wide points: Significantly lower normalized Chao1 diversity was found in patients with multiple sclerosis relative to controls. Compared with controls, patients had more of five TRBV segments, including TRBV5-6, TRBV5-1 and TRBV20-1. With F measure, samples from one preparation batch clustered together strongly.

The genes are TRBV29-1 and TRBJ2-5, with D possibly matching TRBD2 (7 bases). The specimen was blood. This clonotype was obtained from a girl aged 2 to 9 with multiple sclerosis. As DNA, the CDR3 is TGCAGCCACAGGGAGGGAGAGACCCAGTACTTC. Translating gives CSHREGETQYF. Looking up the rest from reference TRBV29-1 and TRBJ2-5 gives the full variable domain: SAVISQKPSRDICQRGTSLTIQCQVDSQVTMMFWYRQQPGQSLTLIATANQGSEATYESGFVIDKFPISRPNLTFSTLTVSNMSPEDSSIYLCSHREGETQYFGPGTRLLVL.